The rows below give T cell receptor beta chains drawn from one sample of a study of T cell repertoires in cytomegalovirus infection. TCRdb redid the calling of the reads with MiXCR, one entry per CDR3 protein. The sample contains 300,000 to 400,000 distinct CDR3 sequences, about 25% of which appear only once. Antigen specificity for these receptors is unknown. This material consisted of cultured PBMCs, taken from culture after CMV antigen stimulation. The source of these receptors is a human donor in good health (CMV status not recorded). Some clones in this sample may be carry-over from other donors' samples. The CDR3 runs from the conserved cysteine through the conserved F or W. Each record gives: J gene, V gene, CDR3 protein.

j_gene: TRBJ2-5
v_gene: TRBV20-1
CDR3aa: CSARPREGSQETQYF

j_gene: TRBJ2-1
v_gene: TRBV7-9
CDR3aa: CASSWGLVVDEQFF

j_gene: TRBJ2-1
v_gene: TRBV12-3/TRBV12-4
CDR3aa: CASSIRLAAVNEQFF

j_gene: TRBJ2-5
v_gene: TRBV7-2
CDR3aa: CASSAFQETQYF

j_gene: TRBJ1-6
v_gene: TRBV7-2
CDR3aa: CASSLTVDNSPLHF

j_gene: TRBJ1-5
v_gene: TRBV19
CDR3aa: CASNKGGDQPQHF

j_gene: TRBJ2-1
v_gene: TRBV19
CDR3aa: CASSISSGSRSYEQFF

j_gene: TRBJ2-2
v_gene: TRBV7-2
CDR3aa: CASTVLAGNTGELFF

j_gene: TRBJ2-3
v_gene: TRBV19
CDR3aa: CASGGWGTDTQYF

j_gene: TRBJ2-3
v_gene: TRBV7-2
CDR3aa: CASSLVDTQYF

j_gene: TRBJ1-1
v_gene: TRBV6-5
CDR3aa: CASRPLTVMNTEAFF

j_gene: TRBJ1-2
v_gene: TRBV28
CDR3aa: CASSLATHYGYTF

j_gene: TRBJ1-2
v_gene: TRBV4-1
CDR3aa: CASSQDPGMAGHGYTF

j_gene: TRBJ2-3
v_gene: TRBV7-3
CDR3aa: CASSPYGLAASTDTQYF

j_gene: TRBJ1-1
v_gene: TRBV5-5
CDR3aa: CASSLRKGVRTEAFF

j_gene: TRBJ2-5
v_gene: TRBV5-1
CDR3aa: CASSLVLGLETQYF

j_gene: TRBJ2-5
v_gene: TRBV7-2
CDR3aa: CASSLGPIETQYF

j_gene: TRBJ2-2
v_gene: TRBV5-4
CDR3aa: CASSLGPDRGTDGELFF

j_gene: TRBJ1-6
v_gene: TRBV20-1
CDR3aa: CSASRDSEVAPLHF

j_gene: TRBJ2-1
v_gene: TRBV6-4
CDR3aa: CASSDGTGGNEQFF

j_gene: TRBJ2-1
v_gene: TRBV2
CDR3aa: CASSVRDRAYNEQFF

j_gene: TRBJ2-2
v_gene: TRBV6-2/TRBV6-3
CDR3aa: CASSYGGDRAIGELFF

j_gene: TRBJ1-2
v_gene: TRBV7-8
CDR3aa: CASSGGQNYGYTF

j_gene: TRBJ2-1
v_gene: TRBV4-1
CDR3aa: CASSRPRTSGIRVYNEQFF

j_gene: TRBJ2-1
v_gene: TRBV4-1
CDR3aa: CASSHEAREQFF

j_gene: TRBJ2-5
v_gene: TRBV4-3
CDR3aa: CASSQVKSSGRPETQYF

j_gene: TRBJ2-2
v_gene: TRBV27
CDR3aa: CASSLPYTGELFF

j_gene: TRBJ2-3
v_gene: TRBV18
CDR3aa: CASSPGTSGRETDTQYF

j_gene: TRBJ2-2
v_gene: TRBV7-6
CDR3aa: CASSLVGKNTGELFF

j_gene: TRBJ2-2
v_gene: TRBV24-1
CDR3aa: CATSDLVGELFF

j_gene: TRBJ1-1
v_gene: TRBV29-1
CDR3aa: CSVARRLNTEAFF

j_gene: TRBJ2-1
v_gene: TRBV20-1
CDR3aa: CSAPPSGSIHEQFF